A single sample is the source of the 12 T cell receptor beta chains below, sequenced in a study of T cell repertoires in cytomegalovirus infection. In TCRdb, the reads were re-called with MiXCR into one record per CDR3 protein. The table lists over 300,000 distinct CDR3 sequences, approximately 9.5% of them singletons, with around 4.5% in the top ten. Sample: PBMCs. The receptors shown here come from a human donor in good health (CMV status not recorded). Some clones in this sample may be carry-over from other donors' samples.

This clonotype has a handful of counts. The chain uses TRBV5-4 and TRBJ1-1; maybe TRBD1 (5 bases). Germline values: CDR1 SGHNT, CDR2 YYREEE (reference sequence). Trimming cost V 0 bases and J 4 bases, with 16 bases left between them. The CDR3 runs 16 residues. The chain's CDR3 is CASSLAVGQGVTEAFF. The CDR3 region has the DNA TGTGCCAGCAGCTTGGCGGTGGGGCAGGGTGTCACTGAAGCTTTCTTT.

The rearrangement links TRBV7-9 to TRBJ1-5; D is ambiguous. Deletions cut 4 bases from V and 1 base from J, with 11 bases between. The CDR3 is 15 residues long. Germline values: CDR1 SEHNR, CDR2 FQNEAQ (reference sequence). CDR3 sequence reads: CASSSSGESNQPQHF. The CDR3 nucleotides are TGTGCCAGCAGCTCCTCCGGGGAAAGCAATCAGCCCCAGCATTTT.

Note on this clonotype: A much more abundant neighbour one base away suggests this may be a read error. The CDR3 ends on some other residue instead of the conserved phenylalanine or tryptophan, so this is likely a read error. The gene calls are TRBV7-2 and TRBJ2-5; D is possibly TRBD1 or TRBD2 (5 bases each). Germline-derived CDR1 and CDR2 are SGHTA and FQGNSA. The V end lost 3 bases, the J end lost 5 bases, and 10 bases lay between the germline ends. CDR3 length: 13 residues. The CDR3 DNA sequence: TGTGCCAGCAGCTTTGAGGGGCTCGAGACCCAGTACTTA. Protein sequence: CASSFEGLETQYL.

Ten or more counts support this clonotype. The rearrangement uses TRBV7-3 and TRBJ2-7; possibly TRBD2 for D (6 bases). V gave up 0 bases and J gave up 3 bases, with 12 bases separating them. This CDR3 has 15 residues. Germline CDR1 and CDR2: SGHTA and FQGTGA. CDR3 residues: CASSLTGGGSYEQYF. The CDR3 DNA is TGTGCCAGCAGCTTAACAGGTGGGGGGAGCTACGAGCAGTACTTC. The full variable domain, completed using reference TRBV7-3 and TRBJ2-7, is GAGVSQTPSNKVTEKGKYVELRCDPISGHTALYWYRQSLGQGPEFLIYFQGTGAADDSGLPNDRFFAVRPEGSVSTLKIQRTERGDSAVYLCASSLTGGGSYEQYFGPGTRLTVT.

This clonotype was seen a few times. V and J are TRBV10-3 and TRBJ2-5, with TRBD1 matching 7 bases. Germline values: CDR1 ENHRY, CDR2 SYGVKD. Trimming cost V 0 bases and J 5 bases; bases outside gene matches: 9. The CDR3 has 16 amino acids. The CDR3 region is CAISESSTGVMETQYF. The CDR3 bases are TGTGCCATCAGTGAGTCCTCTACAGGGGTAATGGAGACCCAGTACTTC.

V usage is TRBV5-3 and J usage is TRBJ2-6; a possible D gene is TRBD1 (5 bases). TRBV5-3 is marked as an open reading frame, function uncertain. This CDR3 is 16 amino acids long. The ends were cut back, 8 bases at V and 1 base at J, with 16 bases in the middle. The CDR3 nucleotides read TGTGCCAGCAGCCGGTTCCAGGGTTCTGGGGCCAACGTCCTGACTTTC. Protein product: CASSRFQGSGANVLTF.

Many counts were recorded for this clonotype. The CDR3 loop is CASSLEGVNTEAFF. CDR3 DNA sequence: TGTGCCAGCAGCTTAGAGGGGGTCAACACTGAAGCTTTCTTT. The chain joins TRBV7-2 to TRBJ1-1; D possibly corresponds to TRBD1 (6 bases). The length of the CDR3 is 14 residues. The ends were cut back, 1 base at V and 2 bases at J, with 8 bases in the middle. Per the germline V gene, CDR1 is SGHTA and CDR2 is FQGNSA.

In its sample, this clonotype was seen many times. This chain connects TRBV9 to TRBJ2-5, with 8 bases that match TRBD2. The germline gives CDR1 SGDLS, CDR2 YYNGEE. This CDR3 is 16 amino acids long. V lost 0 bases, J lost 5 bases, and 9 bases stayed unmatched. In DNA form, the CDR3 reads TGTGCCAGCAGCGTAGGGACGAAAGCGGGAGTTGAGACCCAGTACTTC. It yields the protein CASSVGTKAGVETQYF.

The chain couples TRBV11-2 to TRBJ1-1; D is unresolved. This CDR3 is 12 amino acids long. V gave up 5 bases and J gave up 3 bases, with 7 bases separating them. Germline V lookup: CDR1 SGHAT, CDR2 FQNNGV. CDR3 nucleotide sequence: TGTGCCAGCAGCCAGTTCGACACTGAAGCTTTCTTT. This sequence encodes CASSQFDTEAFF.

This clonotype appeared a few times. This rearrangement joins TRBV5-1 to TRBJ2-7; 7 bases agree with TRBD2. The length of the CDR3 is 12 residues. V was clipped by 3 bases and J by 4 bases; unmatched bases: 1. Germline-derived CDR1 and CDR2 are SGHRS and YFSETQ. The CDR3 region is CASSWGGYEQYF. The CDR3 DNA reads as TGCGCCAGCAGCTGGGGGGGATACGAGCAGTACTTC.

This clonotype was seen more than once but under ten times. The chain uses TRBV28 and TRBJ1-1; no firm D call. V shed 1 base and J shed 6 bases, with 6 bases lying between them. Germline CDR1 MDHEN, CDR2 SYDVKM. The CDR3 runs to 12 residues. DNA of the CDR3: TGTGCCAGCAGTTTATCCCCCTCTGAAGCTTTCTTT. Translation: CASSLSPSEAFF.

V is TRBV12-3 or TRBV12-4 and J is TRBJ2-2; 11 bases line up with TRBD2. J lost 7 bases, V lost 7 bases, and 5 bases had no gene match. The CDR3 is made up of 14 amino acids. The CDR3 loop is CASKTSGMNGELFF. The CDR3 nucleotides are TGTGCCAGCAAGACTAGCGGGATGAACGGGGAGCTGTTTTTT.